This entry concerns a single TCR beta chain. No cognate antigen has been identified for it. No qualities accompany the bases; no much larger clone lies one base away. Patients with a history of autoimmune disease or receiving systemic immunosuppression were excluded from the trial. Peripheral blood for TCR sequencing was drawn from every dose cohort at baseline, at cycle 4 day 1 and at cycle 7 day 1. Samples were obtained from an open-label, multicenter, first-in-human phase I dose-escalation trial of ivuxolimab. Adults with locally advanced or metastatic melanoma, renal cell, hepatocellular, or head and neck squamous cell carcinoma were enrolled in the trial. Before TCR sequencing, CD4+ T cells and CD8+ T cells were sorted from peripheral blood as separate populations. This specimen belongs to a study of OX40 agonist ivuxolimab in advanced cancers. Broadly, across the study: Ivuxolimab was a fully human IgG2 agonistic monoclonal antibody targeting the costimulatory receptor OX40 (CD134). Intravenous ivuxolimab was administered to patients every 2 weeks at six dose levels: 0.01, 0.1, 0.3, 1.5, 3 and 10 mg/kg. Among the roughly 52 dose-escalation patients, some 20 had hepatocellular carcinoma, approximately 15 melanoma, 9 renal cell carcinoma and 9 head and neck cancer. A male proportion of around 83% and a mean age of approximately 58 years, ranging from 23 to 79, were recorded for the dose-escalation cohort. Patients were allowed to have had prior anti-PD-1, anti-PD-L1 or anti-CTLA-4 therapy, and around two fifths of the dose-escalation patients had been treated with checkpoint inhibitors. Partial responses were achieved by three dose-escalation patients, of whom one had hepatocellular carcinoma and two had cutaneous melanoma. The point of sequencing TCRbeta in the periphery was to test whether ivuxolimab changed TCR sequence diversity and drove clonal T-cell expansion. The paper covers the monotherapy dose-escalation part of the phase I ivuxolimab trial, which included N ≈ 57 patients.

Genomic DNA was extracted from sorted cells for sequencing of the TCRbeta CDR3 region. TCRbeta CDR3 regions were sequenced using the immunoSEQ Assay. TCRdb re-hosts the immuneACCESS table, in-frame sequences only. Its copies lack some clones; in the studies checked, an unresolved V gene accounts for under half of them, and the cause for the rest is not known. A total of about 94,000 clones appear in this sample, about nine tenths of them only once. The ten largest clones take up approximately 0.29% of the sample. The germline V gene (reference sequence) gives CDR1 as SGHNT and CDR2 as YYREEE. Its CDR3 holds 18 amino acids, cysteine through phenylalanine. The kept DNA is CDR3 alone, 54 bases in frame from the first base. After removal of 4 bases from V and 0 bases from J, the junction retains 13 bases not matched to a gene. Overall study results and their limits: Antigen specificity was not determined for the clonally expanded peripheral T cells. After ivuxolimab, expanded clones were on average more numerous among CD8+ T cells than among CD4+ T cells. Low levels of normalized T-cell clonal expansion were also seen in some nonresponding patients. At doses of 0.1 to 3.0 mg/kg, clonal expansion of both CD4+ and CD8+ T cells in blood was seen between baseline and week 6. In the 0.1-3.0 mg/kg groups, partial responders had among the lowest normalized peripheral clonal expansion, particularly in CD8+ T cells.

This TCR was recovered from an adult with an advanced solid tumor such as melanoma, head and neck, liver or kidney cancer. Source: CD4+ or CD8+ T cells sorted from blood, taken in a trial of the OX40 agonist ivuxolimab. The chain couples TRBV5-4 to TRBJ1-3; 7 central nucleotides agree with TRBD1. Here the CDR3 is given as CASSNPGRGLASGNTIYF. The nucleotides read TGTGCCAGCAGCAACCCCGGGAGGGGGCTCGCCTCTGGAAACACCATATATTTT. The reference TRBV5-4 and TRBJ1-3 proteins fill in what lies around the CDR3, so the full variable domain reads ETGVTQSPTHLIKTRGQQVTLRCSSQSGHNTVSWYQQALGQGPQFIFQYYREEENGRGNFPPRFSGLQFPNYSSELNVNALELDDSALYLCASSNPGRGLASGNTIYFGEGSWLTVV.